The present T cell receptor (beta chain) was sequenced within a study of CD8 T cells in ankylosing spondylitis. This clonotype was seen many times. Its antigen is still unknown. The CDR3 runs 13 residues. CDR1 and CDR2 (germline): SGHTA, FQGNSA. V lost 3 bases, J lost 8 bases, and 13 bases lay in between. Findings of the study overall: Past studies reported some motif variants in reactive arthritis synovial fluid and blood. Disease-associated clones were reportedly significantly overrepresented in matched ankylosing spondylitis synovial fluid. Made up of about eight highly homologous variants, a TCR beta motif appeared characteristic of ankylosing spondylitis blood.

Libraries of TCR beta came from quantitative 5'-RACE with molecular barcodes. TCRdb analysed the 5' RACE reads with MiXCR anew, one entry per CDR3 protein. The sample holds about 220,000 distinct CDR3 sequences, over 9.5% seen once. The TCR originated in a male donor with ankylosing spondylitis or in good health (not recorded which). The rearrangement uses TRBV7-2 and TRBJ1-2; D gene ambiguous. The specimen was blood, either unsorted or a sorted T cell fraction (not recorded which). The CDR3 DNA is TGTGCCAGCAGCTTGAAGAGGGTTCACGGCTACACCTTC. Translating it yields CASSLKRVHGYTF. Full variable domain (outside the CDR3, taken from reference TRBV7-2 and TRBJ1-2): GAGVSQSPSNKVTEKGKDVELRCDPISGHTALYWYRQSLGQGLEFLIYFQGNSAPDKSGLPSDRFSAERTGGSVSTLTIQRTQQEDSAVYLCASSLKRVHGYTFGSGTRLTVV.